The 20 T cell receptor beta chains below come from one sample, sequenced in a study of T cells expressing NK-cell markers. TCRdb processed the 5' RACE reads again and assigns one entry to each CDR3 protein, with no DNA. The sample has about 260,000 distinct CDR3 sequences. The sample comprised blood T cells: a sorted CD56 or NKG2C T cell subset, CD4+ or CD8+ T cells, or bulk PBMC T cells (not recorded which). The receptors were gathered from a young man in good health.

The chain's CDR3 is CSVGTGGPQQYF. The V gene is TRBV29-1, the J gene TRBJ2-7; TCRdb's D call, TRBD2, is unchecked because there is no DNA. Per the germline V gene, CDR1 is SQVTM and CDR2 is ANQGSEA. The CDR3 sequence is 12 residues long.

The CDR3 protein is CASSAQGLYNEQFF. The V and J genes are TRBV2 and TRBJ2-1. The CDR3 sequence is 14 residues long. From germline, CDR1 is SNHLY and CDR2 FYNNEI.

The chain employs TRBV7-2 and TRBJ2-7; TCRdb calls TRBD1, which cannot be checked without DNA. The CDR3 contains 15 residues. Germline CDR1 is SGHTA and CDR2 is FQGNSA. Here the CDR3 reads CASSLEAGQSYEQYF.

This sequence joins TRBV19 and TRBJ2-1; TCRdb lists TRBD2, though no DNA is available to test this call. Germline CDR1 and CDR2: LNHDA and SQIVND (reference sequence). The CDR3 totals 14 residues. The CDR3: CATAGGDSYNEQFF. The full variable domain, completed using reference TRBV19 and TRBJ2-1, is DGGITQSPKYLFRKEGQNVTLSCEQNLNHDAMYWYRQDPGQGLRLIYYSQIVNDFQKGDIAEGYSVSREKKESFPLTVTSAQKNPTAFYLCATAGGDSYNEQFFGPGTRLTVL.

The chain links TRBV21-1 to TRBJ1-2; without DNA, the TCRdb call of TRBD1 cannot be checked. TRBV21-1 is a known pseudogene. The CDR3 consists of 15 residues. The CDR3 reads CASSKGVRGAYGYTF.

The CDR3 spells CASGLTGRNYGYTF. The rearrangement links TRBV12-5 to TRBJ1-2; the TCRdb call, TRBD1, lacks DNA for checking. The CDR3 is 14 amino acids. In germline, CDR1 is LGHNT, CDR2 FRNRAP.

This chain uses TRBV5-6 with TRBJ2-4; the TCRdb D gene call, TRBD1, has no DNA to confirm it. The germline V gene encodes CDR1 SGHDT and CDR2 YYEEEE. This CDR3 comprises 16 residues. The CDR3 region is CASSFRGGAAKNIQYF.

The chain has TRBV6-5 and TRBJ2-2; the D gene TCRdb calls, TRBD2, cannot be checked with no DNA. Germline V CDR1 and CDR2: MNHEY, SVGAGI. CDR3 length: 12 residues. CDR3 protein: CASLALTGELFF.

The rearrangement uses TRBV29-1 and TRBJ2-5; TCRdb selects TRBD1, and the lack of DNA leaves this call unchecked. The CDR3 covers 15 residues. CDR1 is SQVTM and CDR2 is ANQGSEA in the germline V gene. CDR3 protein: CSAGGRQDRQETQYF.

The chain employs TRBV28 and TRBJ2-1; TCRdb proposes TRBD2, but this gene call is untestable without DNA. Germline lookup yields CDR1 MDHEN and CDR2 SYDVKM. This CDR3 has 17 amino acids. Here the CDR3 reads CASSSLLAGVLGNEQFF.

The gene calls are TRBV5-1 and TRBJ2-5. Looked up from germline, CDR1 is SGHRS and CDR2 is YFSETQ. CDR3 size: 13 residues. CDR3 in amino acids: CASSLEGLKTQYF.

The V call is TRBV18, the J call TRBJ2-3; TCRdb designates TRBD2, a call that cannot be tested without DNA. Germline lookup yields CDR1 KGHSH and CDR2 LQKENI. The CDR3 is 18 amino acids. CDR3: CASSPPSRRLAGTDTQYF.

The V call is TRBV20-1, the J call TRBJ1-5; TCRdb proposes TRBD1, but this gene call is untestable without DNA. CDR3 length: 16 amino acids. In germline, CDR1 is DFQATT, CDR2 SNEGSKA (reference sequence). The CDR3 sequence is CSARAIGDRINQPQHF.

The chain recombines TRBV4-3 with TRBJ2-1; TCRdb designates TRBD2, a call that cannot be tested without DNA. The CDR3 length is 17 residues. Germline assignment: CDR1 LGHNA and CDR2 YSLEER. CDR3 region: CASSHRPPTSGSGEQFF.

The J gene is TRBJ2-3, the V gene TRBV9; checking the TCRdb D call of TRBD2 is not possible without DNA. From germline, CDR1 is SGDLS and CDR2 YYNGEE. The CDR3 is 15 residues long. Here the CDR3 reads CASSIGLVGTDTQYF.

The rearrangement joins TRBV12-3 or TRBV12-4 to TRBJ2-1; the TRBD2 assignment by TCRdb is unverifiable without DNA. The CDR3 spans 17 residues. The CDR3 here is CASSSTPGLASYNEQFF.

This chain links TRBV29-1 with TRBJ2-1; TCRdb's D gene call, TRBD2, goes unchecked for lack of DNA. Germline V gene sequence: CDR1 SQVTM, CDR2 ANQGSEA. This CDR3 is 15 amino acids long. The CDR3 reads CSVAGSSGRVYEQFF.

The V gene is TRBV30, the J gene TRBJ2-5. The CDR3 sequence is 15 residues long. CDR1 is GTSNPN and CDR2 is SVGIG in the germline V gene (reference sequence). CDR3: CAWSVVRSQQETQYF.

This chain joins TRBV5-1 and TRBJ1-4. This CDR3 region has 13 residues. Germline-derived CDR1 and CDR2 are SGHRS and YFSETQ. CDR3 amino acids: CASRMTTNEKLFF. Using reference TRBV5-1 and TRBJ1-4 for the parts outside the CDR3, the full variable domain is KAGVTQTPRYLIKTRGQQVTLSCSPISGHRSVSWYQQTPGQGLQFLFEYFSETQRNKGNFPGRFSGRQFSNSRSEMNVSTLELGDSALYLCASRMTTNEKLFFGSGTQLSVL.

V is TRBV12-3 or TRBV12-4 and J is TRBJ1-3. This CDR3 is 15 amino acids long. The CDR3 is CASSFGSHSGNTIYF.